The 29 T cell receptor beta chains in this list originate from one sample, sequenced in a study of control samples from healthy donors and cancer patients. The data were produced by immunoSEQ multiplex PCR, yet TCRdb's version contains in-frame clones alone and is incomplete. Here the sample spans 100,000 to 150,000 clones, 80% to 95% being singletons. Material for sequencing was blood. The receptors stem from a man aged 18 to 35 in good health.

The genes are TRBV2 and TRBJ1-2, with no clear D. The CDR3 is 11 amino acids. The V end lost 3 bases, the J end lost 8 bases, and 7 bases lay between the germline ends. The germline V gene has CDR1 SNHLY and CDR2 FYNNEI. CDR3: CASSDSEGYTF. The CDR3 nucleotides read TGTGCCAGCAGTGATTCCGAGGGCTACACCTTC.

The chain has TRBV6-1 and TRBJ1-1, with D unclear. V was trimmed by 1 base and J by 3 bases, leaving 3 bases between them. The CDR3 consists of 12 residues. The germline gives CDR1 MNHNS, CDR2 SASEGT. Written as DNA, the CDR3 is TGTGCCAGCAGTGAAGGCTACACTGAAGCTTTCTTT. This sequence encodes CASSEGYTEAFF.

This chain's CDR3 is CASIKAGTGRGYTF. CDR3 sequence (DNA): TGTGCCAGCATCAAGGCCGGGACAGGGAGAGGCTACACCTTC. The chain uses TRBV5-4 and TRBJ1-2; the match to TRBD1 covers 9 bases. This CDR3 is built from 14 residues. V gave up 6 bases and J gave up 8 bases; unmatched junction bases: 11. Per germline, CDR1 SGHNT and CDR2 YYREEE (reference sequence).

V and J are TRBV7-9 and TRBJ2-5; D gene uncertain. Germline-derived CDR1 and CDR2 are SEHNR and FQNEAQ (reference sequence). V was clipped by 1 base and J by 4 bases, with 10 bases between them. This CDR3 spans 14 amino acids. CDR3 nucleotides: TGTGCCAGCAGCTTAGTGTCCAGGCTAGAGACCCAGTACTTC. Its protein product is CASSLVSRLETQYF.

J is TRBJ1-1 and V is TRBV12-3 or TRBV12-4; D is uncertain. The CDR3 loop spans 12 amino acids. The V end lost 2 bases, the J end lost 6 bases, and 7 bases lay between the germline ends. The chain's CDR3 is CASSLQLAEAFF. The CDR3 nucleotides are TGTGCCAGCAGTTTACAGTTGGCTGAAGCTTTCTTT.

This rearrangement joins TRBV9 to TRBJ2-1; 12 bases line up with TRBD2. The V gene's germline CDR1 is SGDLS and CDR2 YYNGEE. J lost 9 bases, V lost 2 bases, and 9 bases had no gene match. CDR3 length: 16 residues. The CDR3 DNA reads as TGTGCCAGCAGCGTTCGGCTAGCGGGGGGGCCAGGTGAGCAGTTCTTC. It specifies CASSVRLAGGPGEQFF.

CDR3 sequence: CASSLEAGIYYGYTF. CDR3 bases: TGCGCCAGCAGCTTGGAGGCGGGTATATACTATGGCTACACCTTC. The chain has TRBV5-1 and TRBJ1-2; D not certain. Germline V gene lookup returns CDR1 SGHRS and CDR2 YFSETQ. Trimming removed 0 bases from V and 3 bases from J, with 12 bases in between. CDR3 length equals 15 residues.

This chain uses TRBV30 with TRBJ1-2; tentatively, D is TRBD1 (6 bases). V was trimmed by 5 bases and J by 0 bases, leaving 16 bases between them. CDR1 and CDR2 from the germline V gene are GTSNPN and SVGIG (reference sequence). This CDR3 has 15 residues. The chain's CDR3 is CAWFDPGAPNYGYTF. The CDR3 DNA follows: TGTGCCTGGTTTGATCCAGGGGCCCCTAACTATGGCTACACCTTC.

This clone came up once. The chain joins TRBV5-1 to TRBJ2-1; D may be TRBD1 (5 bases). The germline gives CDR1 SGHRS, CDR2 YFSETQ. Trimming pared 3 bases from V and 5 bases from J, leaving 18 bases between. The CDR3 is made up of 16 amino acids. As DNA, the CDR3 is TGCGCCAGCAGCTCGATGGGCCCTCTGACAGACAATGAGCAGTTCTTC. Amino acid sequence: CASSSMGPLTDNEQFF.

The V and J genes are TRBV5-1 and TRBJ2-1; 7 positions agree with TRBD1. The CDR3 is 13 residues long. Germline lookup yields CDR1 SGHRS and CDR2 YFSETQ. With V trimmed by 3 bases and J by 5 bases, 2 bases remained unmatched. CDR3 amino acids: CASSSQGNNEQFF. CDR3 bases: TGCGCCAGCAGCTCACAGGGGAACAATGAGCAGTTCTTC.

The genes are TRBV9 and TRBJ2-3, with D unresolved. Trimming took 0 bases from V and 2 from J, leaving 10 bases between them. The CDR3 totals 15 residues. Germline V gives CDR1 SGDLS, CDR2 YYNGEE. The CDR3 loop reads CASSVGATNTDTQYF. CDR3 DNA sequence: TGTGCCAGCAGCGTAGGAGCGACCAACACAGATACGCAGTATTTT.

The rearrangement uses TRBV5-1 and TRBJ2-7; 9 bases align to TRBD2. Germline CDR1 reads SGHRS; CDR2 reads YFSETQ. The CDR3 extends over 16 amino acids. J gave up 2 bases and V 0 bases, and 6 bases lay outside the gene matches. The CDR3 DNA sequence: TGCGCCAGCAGCTTGGCCGGGCGGGGGGGCCCCTACGAGCAGTACTTC. It specifies CASSLAGRGGPYEQYF.

The chain links TRBV11-2 to TRBJ2-2, with 13 bases fitting TRBD2. The germline V gene encodes CDR1 SGHAT and CDR2 FQNNGV. The ends lost 3 bases at V and 2 bases at J; junction bases unmatched: 6. This CDR3 is built from 18 residues. The CDR3 coding sequence is TGTGCCAGCAGCTTTGGACTAGCGGGGGACCCAAACACCGGGGAGCTGTTTTTT. The encoded protein is CASSFGLAGDPNTGELFF.

This clone appeared once. The chain links TRBV30 to TRBJ1-6; no firm D call. The germline V gene encodes CDR1 GTSNPN and CDR2 SVGIG (reference sequence). V dropped 7 bases and J dropped 5 bases, with 15 bases sitting between them. The CDR3 extends over 14 amino acids. The DNA for the CDR3 is TGTGCCTCGCAACCGGGAACACATAATTCACCCCTCCACTTT. Protein: CASQPGTHNSPLHF.

V and J are TRBV11-1 and TRBJ2-7; 8 bases are shared with TRBD2. The germline V gene encodes CDR1 SGHAT and CDR2 FQDESV (reference sequence). The CDR3 covers 15 residues. The trim removed 5 bases at V and 1 base at J, leaving 7 bases unmatched. CDR3 residues: CASSPLAVLSYEQYF. Written as DNA, the CDR3 is TGTGCCAGCAGCCCACTAGCGGTCCTATCCTACGAGCAGTACTTC.

The rearrangement links TRBV7-9 to TRBJ2-7, with D tentatively TRBD1 (5 bases). V lost 5 bases and J lost 6, with 17 bases in between. Germline CDR1 reads SEHNR; CDR2 reads FQNEAQ (reference sequence). CDR3 length: 14 residues. This CDR3 reads CASSPRGSLGEQYF. CDR3 nucleotide sequence: TGTGCCAGCAGCCCAAGGGGCAGCTTGGGCGAGCAGTACTTC.

This clone was counted a few times. The chain employs TRBV24-1 and TRBJ2-3, with 7 bases matching TRBD2. Germline V gene lookup returns CDR1 KGHDR and CDR2 SFDVKD. This CDR3 comprises 15 residues. The ends lost 5 bases at V and 6 bases at J; junction bases unmatched: 10. The CDR3 sequence is CATSAGGGMSDTQYF. The CDR3 DNA is TGTGCCACCAGTGCTGGGGGGGGGATGTCGGATACGCAGTATTTT.

V usage is TRBV14 and J usage is TRBJ2-2; maybe TRBD1 (6 bases). Looked up from germline, CDR1 is SGHDN and CDR2 is FVKESK. This CDR3 is built from 19 residues. V was shortened by 0 bases and J by 7 bases, with 24 bases between the two germline ends. In nucleotides, the CDR3 is TGTGCCAGCAGCCAAGATTCGGCGGCGTCCCTTCAGGGGAACGGGGAGCTGTTTTTT. Translated: CASSQDSAASLQGNGELFF.

This clone was observed a few times. This chain joins TRBV19 and TRBJ1-5; 8 bases match TRBD1. V dropped 8 bases and J dropped 0; count of bases not matched to a gene: 12. The CDR3 has 17 residues. The germline V gene has CDR1 LNHDA and CDR2 SQIVND (reference sequence). The CDR3 loop is CASGRRDRRDSNQPQHF. Here the CDR3 DNA reads TGTGCCAGTGGACGCCGGGACAGGAGAGATAGCAATCAGCCCCAGCATTTT.

This chain joins TRBV21-1 and TRBJ2-3; the D segment call TRBD2 is taken from the table without a DNA check. TRBV21-1 is shown as a pseudogene. The CDR3 runs to 14 residues. In DNA, the CDR3 is TGTGCCCGGAGGCGGGGGCGAGGGACAGATACGCAGTATTTT. This codes for CARRRGRGTDTQYF.

The chain combines TRBV21-1 with TRBJ2-7; the table's D call TRBD1 went unverified against the DNA. TRBV21-1 is a pseudogene. This CDR3 contains 12 residues. The CDR3 reads CASVQGHDEQYF. The CDR3 nucleotides read TGTGCCAGCGTCCAGGGGCACGACGAGCAGTACTTC.

The sample holds one count of this clone. The chain recombines TRBV18 with TRBJ1-2; tentatively, D is TRBD1 (5 bases). This CDR3 comprises 18 residues. Germline assignment: CDR1 KGHSH and CDR2 LQKENI. V lost 8 bases to trimming and J lost 3 bases, with 28 bases between them. This chain's CDR3 is CASTKNLEGRKIYYGYTF. The CDR3 bases are TGTGCCAGCACGAAGAACCTCGAGGGGCGCAAAATCTACTATGGCTACACCTTC.

The chain links TRBV2 to TRBJ2-3, with TRBD2 matching over 9 bases. J lost 0 bases, V lost 7 bases, and 5 bases had no gene match. Per germline, CDR1 SNHLY and CDR2 FYNNEI. The CDR3 length is 15 residues. CDR3: CASILAGASTDTQYF. In DNA, the CDR3 is TGTGCCAGCATTTTAGCGGGGGCCAGCACAGATACGCAGTATTTT.

The chain carries TRBV2 and TRBJ1-1; TRBD1 matches at 8 bases. The ends lost 6 bases at V and 5 bases at J; junction bases unmatched: 5. CDR3 length equals 13 residues. Germline V gene sequence: CDR1 SNHLY, CDR2 FYNNEI. The CDR3 bases are TGTGCCAGCAGACAGGGGGTAGGGACTGAAGCTTTCTTT. Residues: CASRQGVGTEAFF.

V and J are TRBV10-2 and TRBJ2-1; 10 bases are shared with TRBD2. The CDR3 is 15 amino acids. Germline V CDR1 and CDR2: WSHSY, SAAADI. V shed 1 base, J shed 9 bases, and the junction held 6 bases outside the gene matches. The CDR3 reads CASSEFSGGWGEQFF. The CDR3 DNA reads TGCGCCAGCAGTGAGTTTAGCGGGGGGTGGGGTGAGCAGTTCTTC.

This clone was observed many times. The junction departs from the called germline gene at one end, perhaps through a read error. The CDR3 region has the DNA TGCGCCAGCAGCTTGGAGGGTTGGGGAACTCATGAAAAACTGTTTTTT. Translating gives CASSLEGWGTHEKLFF. V is TRBV5-1 and J is TRBJ1-4; D unresolved. Germline values: CDR1 SGHRS, CDR2 YFSETQ. This CDR3 comprises 16 residues.

CDR3 in DNA: TGTGCCAGCAACGCCGAAGAGACAGGGGTGGGTGGCTACACCTTC. It yields the protein CASNAEETGVGGYTF. This sequence joins TRBV4-2 and TRBJ1-2; 8 bases match TRBD1. This CDR3 region has 15 residues. V shed 7 bases, J shed 7 bases, and the junction held 14 bases outside the gene matches. The V gene's germline CDR1 is LGHNA and CDR2 YNFKEQ.

The chain links TRBV9 to TRBJ2-1; 7 bases are a match to TRBD2. The junction had 4 bases not matched to a gene; V was cut back by 2 bases and J by 5 bases. The CDR3 runs to 14 residues. CDR1 and CDR2 (germline): SGDLS, YYNGEE. CDR3 nucleotides: TGTGCCAGCAGCGTCACCAGCGGGGACAATGAGCAGTTCTTC. Translation gives CASSVTSGDNEQFF. The whole variable domain, filled in from reference TRBV9 and TRBJ2-1, reads DSGVTQTPKHLITATGQRVTLRCSPRSGDLSVYWYQQSLDQGLQFLIQYYNGEERAKGNILERFSAQQFPDLHSELNLSSLELGDSALYFCASSVTSGDNEQFFGPGTRLTVL.

This clone was observed once. The rearrangement uses TRBV7-2 and TRBJ2-3; D is ambiguous. The CDR3 runs 17 residues. Trimming left V 1 base short and J 1 base short, with 15 bases between. The germline V gene has CDR1 SGHTA and CDR2 FQGNSA. The CDR3 loop reads CASSLGRARRGTDTQYF. The CDR3 nucleotides are TGTGCCAGCAGCTTAGGAAGGGCTCGACGGGGCACAGATACGCAGTATTTT.